The clone carrying this T cell receptor beta chain has just a few counts. Its antigen is not known. The sequencing template was cDNA reverse transcribed from extracted RNA. TCRdb's table, derived via immunoSEQ multiplex PCR, lists solely in-frame clones and lacks some. The sample consists of about 99,000 clones, just over 85% of them appearing once. Treatment denoted: oral pan-JAK inhibitor, 5-10 mg twice daily. Researchers picked out CD4+ and CD8+ T cells from PBMCs by sorting. The sample originates from a study of CD8+ T cells in alopecia areata. Overall study findings and caveats: Among the top 100, expanded CD8+ clones were significantly decreased by tofacitinib, as was scalp clonality.

This CDR3 has 16 residues. The germline V gene encodes CDR1 SGHDN and CDR2 FVKESK. V lost 4 bases and J lost 0; bases outside the gene matches: 3. This rearrangement joins TRBV14 to TRBJ2-4; TRBD1 matches 10 bases. Material: CD8+ T cells sorted from blood, obtained at week 34, from a patient treated with tofacitinib. The TCR originated in a human donor with alopecia areata. The CDR3: CASSLTGGLAKNIQYF. CDR3 nucleotide sequence: TGTGCCAGCAGCCTGACAGGGGGCTTAGCCAAAAACATTCAGTACTTC.